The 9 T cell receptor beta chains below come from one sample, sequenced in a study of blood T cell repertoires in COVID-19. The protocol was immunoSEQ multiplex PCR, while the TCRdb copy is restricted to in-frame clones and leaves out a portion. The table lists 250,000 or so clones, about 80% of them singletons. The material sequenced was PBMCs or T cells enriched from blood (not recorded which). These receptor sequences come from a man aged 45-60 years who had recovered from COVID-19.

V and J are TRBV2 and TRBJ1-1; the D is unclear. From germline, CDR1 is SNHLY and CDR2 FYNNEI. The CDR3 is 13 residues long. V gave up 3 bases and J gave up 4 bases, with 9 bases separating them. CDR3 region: CASSDFGSTEAFF. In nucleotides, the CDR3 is TGTGCCAGCAGTGATTTCGGGAGCACTGAAGCTTTCTTT.

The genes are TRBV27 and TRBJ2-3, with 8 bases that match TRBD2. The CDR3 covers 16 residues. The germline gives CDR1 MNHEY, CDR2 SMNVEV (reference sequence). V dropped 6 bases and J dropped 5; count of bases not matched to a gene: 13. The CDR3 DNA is TGTGCCAGCAGCTCTCCGACTAGCGCCCCCGGAGATACGCAGTATTTT. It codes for CASSSPTSAPGDTQYF.

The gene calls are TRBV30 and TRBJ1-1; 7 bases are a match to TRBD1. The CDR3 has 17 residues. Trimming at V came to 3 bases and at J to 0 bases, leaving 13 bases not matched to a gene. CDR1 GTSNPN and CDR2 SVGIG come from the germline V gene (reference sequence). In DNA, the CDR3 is TGTGCCTGGAGGGGCACTTGGGGACAGACAATGAACACTGAAGCTTTCTTT. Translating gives CAWRGTWGQTMNTEAFF.

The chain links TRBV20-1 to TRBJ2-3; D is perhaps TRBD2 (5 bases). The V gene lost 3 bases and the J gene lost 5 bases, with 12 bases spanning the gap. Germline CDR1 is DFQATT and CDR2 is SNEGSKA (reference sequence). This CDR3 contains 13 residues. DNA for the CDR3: TGCAGTGCTAGTTGGCAGGCGGGAGATACGCAGTATTTT. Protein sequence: CSASWQAGDTQYF.

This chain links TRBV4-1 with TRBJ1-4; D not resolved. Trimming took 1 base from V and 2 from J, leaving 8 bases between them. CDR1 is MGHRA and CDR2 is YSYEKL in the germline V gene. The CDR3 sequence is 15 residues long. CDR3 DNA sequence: TGCGCCAGCAGCCAAGGGTACAGTACTAATGAAAAACTGTTTTTT. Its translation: CASSQGYSTNEKLFF.

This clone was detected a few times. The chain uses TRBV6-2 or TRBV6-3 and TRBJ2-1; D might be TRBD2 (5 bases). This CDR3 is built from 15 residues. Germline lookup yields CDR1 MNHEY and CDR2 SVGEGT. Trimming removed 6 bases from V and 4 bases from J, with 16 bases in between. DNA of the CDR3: TGTGCCAGCAGCCGTCAACTGGGGAGTTACAATGAGCAGTTCTTC. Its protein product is CASSRQLGSYNEQFF.

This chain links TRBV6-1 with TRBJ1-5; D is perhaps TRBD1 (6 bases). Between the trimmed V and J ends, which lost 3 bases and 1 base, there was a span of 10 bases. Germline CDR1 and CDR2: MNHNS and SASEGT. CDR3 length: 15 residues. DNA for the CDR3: TGTGCCAGCAGTGACGGACAGTCGAGCAATCAGCCCCAGCATTTT. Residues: CASSDGQSSNQPQHF.

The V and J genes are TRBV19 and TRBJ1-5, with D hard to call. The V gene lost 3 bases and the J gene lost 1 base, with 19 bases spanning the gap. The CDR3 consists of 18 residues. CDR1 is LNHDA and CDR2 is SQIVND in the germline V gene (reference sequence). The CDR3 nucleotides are TGTGCCAGTAGTATCCCACTAAGCGGGGTTGGAAGCAATCAGCCCCAGCATTTT. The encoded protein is CASSIPLSGVGSNQPQHF. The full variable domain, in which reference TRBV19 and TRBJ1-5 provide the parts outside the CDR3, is DGGITQSPKYLFRKEGQNVTLSCEQNLNHDAMYWYRQDPGQGLRLIYYSQIVNDFQKGDIAEGYSVSREKKESFPLTVTSAQKNPTAFYLCASSIPLSGVGSNQPQHFGDGTRLSIL.

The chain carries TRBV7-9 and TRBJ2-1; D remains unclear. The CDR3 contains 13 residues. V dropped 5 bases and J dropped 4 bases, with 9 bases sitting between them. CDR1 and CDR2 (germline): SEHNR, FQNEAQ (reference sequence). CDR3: CASSRGGYNEQFF. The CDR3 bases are TGTGCCAGCAGCAGAGGTGGATACAATGAGCAGTTCTTC.